This T cell receptor (beta chain) derives from a study of cytotoxic CD8 clonotypes in ibrutinib-treated CLL (dated by TCRdb to the early 2020s). Study-level background: The cohort had about a dozen relapsed/refractory and roughly 14 treatment-naive patients; 17 to 18 were IGHV unmutated. Partial responses were observed in roughly 24 patients and complete responses in 2; after a median follow-up of 68 months, remission was maintained in around 14 patients and progression was observed in some twelve. Response samples were taken after a median of 12 months on treatment, ranging from roughly 6 to 36 months. Samples averaged roughly 280,000 productive templates and 90,000 to 100,000 productive rearrangements. Longitudinal samples were available for about 30% of the roughly 86 trial participants. Cryopreserved peripheral blood mononuclear cells were collected before treatment, at response, and at either disease progression or sustained remission. All remission and progressive disease samples were collected while patients were still receiving ibrutinib. Results and caveats for the whole study, not just this receptor: Sampling times were not matched between patients in sustained remission and patients whose disease was progressing, and lymph node repertoires were not examined. Public clonotypes were rare and either shrank or stayed stable during treatment, and the rise in clonality at ibrutinib response reflected expansion of private clonotypes. Baseline clonality exceeded that of age-matched healthy donors and correlated strongly with circulating CD8+ T-cell counts. At ibrutinib response clonality went up, during sustained remission it held steady, and at progression it dropped back toward baseline.

Read against the paper, the sample's time point label means: approximately twelve months on ibrutinib. For TCR beta library preparation, approximately 2 micrograms of genomic DNA were isolated from cryopreserved PBMCs. Longitudinal blood samples from CLL patients on ibrutinib monotherapy underwent high-throughput TCR beta sequencing. Patients were enrolled in a phase 2 open-label single-center ibrutinib monotherapy trial. Each clonotype received, on average, approximately 9.9x coverage in deep resolution sequencing performed on a MiSeq, where the target depth lay between 1 in 1 million and 1 in 200,000 T cells. TCR beta libraries were generated with the immunoSEQ hsTCRB Kit. As for how the authors treated the data: Data were analyzed with ImmunoSEQ Data Assistant and ImmunoSEQ Analyzer, with V, D and J genes assigned per IMGT definitions. Clonality was computed as one minus normalized Shannon entropy of productive rearrangement frequencies, ranging from 0 to 1. Public clonotype analysis was restricted to overrepresented clonotypes comprising at least 0.05% of each patient's repertoire. About a dozen repertoires from age-matched healthy donors, obtained from immuneACCESS, served as clonality controls. TCRdb stores this immuneACCESS table with in-frame sequences only. Part of the clones is absent; in the studies checked, under half of the shortfall reflects unresolved V genes, and no reason is known for the rest. V and J calls and clone size are copied from that table; D and trimming were computed from the DNA. The sample data list about 200,000 clones, and nearly 80% of these were observed just once. Of the sample, around 10% is held by the ten largest clones.

With regard to this clone: Its antigen target is currently unknown. The record has no base qualities; no much larger clone is one base away.

The TCR comes from a human donor with chronic lymphocytic leukemia. The sequencing here drew on PBMCs, taken after 12 months of ibrutinib treatment.

For the CDR3, the sequence is CASCPDPNYGYTF. Here is the DNA: TGTGCCAGCTGCCCGGACCCTAACTATGGCTACACCTTC. The receptor chain draws on TRBV18 and TRBJ1-2, with the D segment identity uncertain. The germline V gene specifies KGHSH as CDR1 and LQKENI as CDR2. The CDR3 sequence holds 13 residues, the cysteine and phenylalanine included. Solely the CDR3 DNA is kept, with 39 bases framed from the first base. The trim is 7 bases for V and 0 bases for J, with a gap of 9 bases between the germline ends.